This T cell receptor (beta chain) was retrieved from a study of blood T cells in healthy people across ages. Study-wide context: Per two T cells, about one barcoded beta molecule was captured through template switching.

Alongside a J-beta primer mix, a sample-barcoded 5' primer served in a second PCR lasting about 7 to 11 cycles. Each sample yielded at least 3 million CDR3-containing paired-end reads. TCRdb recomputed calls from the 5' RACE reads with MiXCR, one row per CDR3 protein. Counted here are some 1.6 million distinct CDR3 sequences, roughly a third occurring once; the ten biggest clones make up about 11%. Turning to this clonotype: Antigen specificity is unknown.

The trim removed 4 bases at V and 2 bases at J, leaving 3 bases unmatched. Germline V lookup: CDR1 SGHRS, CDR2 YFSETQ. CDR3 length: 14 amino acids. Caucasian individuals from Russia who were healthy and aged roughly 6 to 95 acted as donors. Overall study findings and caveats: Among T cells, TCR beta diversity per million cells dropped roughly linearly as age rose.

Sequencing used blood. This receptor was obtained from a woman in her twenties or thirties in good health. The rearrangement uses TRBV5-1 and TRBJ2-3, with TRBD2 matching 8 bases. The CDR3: CASSAGGYTDTQYF. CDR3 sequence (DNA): TGCGCCAGCAGCGCGGGGGGTTACACAGATACGCAGTATTTT. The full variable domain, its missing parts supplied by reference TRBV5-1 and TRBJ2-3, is KAGVTQTPRYLIKTRGQQVTLSCSPISGHRSVSWYQQTPGQGLQFLFEYFSETQRNKGNFPGRFSGRQFSNSRSEMNVSTLELGDSALYLCASSAGGYTDTQYFGPGTRLTVL.